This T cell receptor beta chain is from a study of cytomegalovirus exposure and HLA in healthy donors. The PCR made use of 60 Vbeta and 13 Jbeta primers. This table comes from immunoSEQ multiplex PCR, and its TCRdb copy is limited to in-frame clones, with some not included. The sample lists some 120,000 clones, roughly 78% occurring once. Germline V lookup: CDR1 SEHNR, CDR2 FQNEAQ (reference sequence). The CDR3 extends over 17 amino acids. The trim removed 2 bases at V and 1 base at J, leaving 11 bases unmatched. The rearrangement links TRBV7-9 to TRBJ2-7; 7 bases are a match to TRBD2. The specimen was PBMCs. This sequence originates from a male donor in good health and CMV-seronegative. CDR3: CASSLPSGDKTSYEQYF. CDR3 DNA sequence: TGTGCCAGCAGCTTACCTAGCGGCGATAAGACATCCTACGAGCAGTACTTC.